This entry concerns a single TCR beta chain. Its antigen is not identified. V shed 0 bases, J shed 2 bases, and the junction held 2 bases outside the gene matches. CDR3 size: 16 residues. Germline lookup yields CDR1 KGHDR and CDR2 SFDVKD. The sample is drawn from a study of human T cells and chemical hapten exposure. Broader study findings: PT1 expanded TCR numbers tracked positively with patch test score.

Time point in this sample: patch test 3, about 24 weeks after DPC sensitization. The treatment: therapeutic diphenylcyclopropenone sensitization with weekly scalp DPC. Study processing details: The number of TCRs in each sample had a median of around 96,000 and spanned about 23,224 to 690,600. TCRdb ran MiXCR on the RACE reads and lists one entry per CDR3 protein. These V and J calls derive from TCRdb rather than the authors' analysis. This table has around 200,000 distinct CDR3 sequences, around 25% appearing once. This material consisted of whole blood, taken in connection with sensitization to the hapten diphenylcyclopropenone (DPC). This clonotype originated in a middle-aged woman with alopecia areata. Some clones in this sample may be carry-over from other donors' samples. The rearrangement links TRBV24-1 to TRBJ2-2; 7 positions agree with TRBD1. CDR3 residues: CATSDLGTDNTGELFF. Written as DNA, the CDR3 is TGTGCCACCAGTGATTTGGGGACAGATAACACCGGGGAGCTGTTTTTT.